Below, one T cell receptor beta chain is given with its context. The data stem from a study of control samples from healthy donors and cancer patients. This CDR3 is built from 15 residues. Germline CDR1 reads LNHDA; CDR2 reads SQIVND (reference sequence). With 7 bases removed from V and 2 bases from J, the gap between germline ends came to 16 bases. Libraries were prepared by immunoSEQ multiplex PCR; TCRdb keeps only in-frame clonotypes and omits some of them. The data show 100,000 or so clones, with 83% seen just once and roughly an eighth held by the top ten. The receptor comes from a woman aged 50 to 60 in good health. The V call is TRBV19, the J call TRBJ2-3, with D perhaps TRBD2 (5 bases). The sample was blood. In DNA form, the CDR3 reads TGTGCCAGTAAGGGTCAGCGGAGAGACACAGATACGCAGTATTTT. Protein: CASKGQRRDTDTQYF.